This T cell receptor beta chain was identified in a study of T cell responses to AZD1222 COVID-19 vaccine. The CDR3 length is 13 residues. Germline assignment: CDR1 MDHEN and CDR2 SYDVKM. V lost 9 bases, J lost 1 base, and 12 bases lay in between. Here immunoSEQ multiplex PCR was the method, and the copy in TCRdb shows in-frame clones only, minus some. This table has nearly 110,000 clones, 87% appearing once. Timing groups of about 4 and about 12 weeks for second doses were pooled. In regard to this clone: Its antigen remains unidentified.

Study results and caveats: Among spike-specific TCRs, nearly half reportedly target unmutated variant regions. Researchers took repertoire samples only after the peak T cell response had come. Breadth and depth of Spike-specific TCRs rose after two AZD1222 doses.

The specimen comprised peripheral blood, sampled 28 days after the second AZD1222 dose. The clonotype was recovered from an adult who received the AZD1222 COVID-19 vaccine. This chain connects TRBV28 to TRBJ1-1; D might be TRBD1 (5 bases). DNA of the CDR3: TGTGCCAGTGCCGGACAAACGAACACTGAAGCTTTCTTT. This gives the protein CASAGQTNTEAFF. Looking up the rest from reference TRBV28 and TRBJ1-1 gives the full variable domain: DVKVTQSSRYLVKRTGEKVFLECVQDMDHENMFWYRQDPGLGLRLIYFSYDVKMKEKGDIPEGYSVSREKKERFSLILESASTNQTSMYLCASAGQTNTEAFFGQGTRLTVV.